What follows is one T cell receptor (beta chain) and its context. This CDR3 has 15 amino acids. Germline assignment: CDR1 MNHEY and CDR2 SMNVEV (reference sequence). Germline trimming cut 6 bases from V and 3 bases from J; bases unmatched to any gene: 10. This record belongs to a study of blood T cell repertoires in COVID-19. Study at large: Acute-phase and convalescent COVID-19 samples originated in the United States, Italy and Spain.

Donors in Cohort 3 who had recovered were those with two negative PCRs, healthcare professional clearance, or resolution of their symptoms. TCRdb's copy holds only in-frame clones and misses some; the assay was immunoSEQ multiplex PCR. The table records approximately 470,000 clones, approximately 90% of them present only once. The clonotype comes from a woman aged 18 to 35 who had recovered from COVID-19. Sample: PBMCs or T cells enriched from blood (not recorded which). This chain uses TRBV27 with TRBJ2-7; TRBD2 matches at 8 bases. CDR3 in amino acids: CASRPGGGAHYEQYF. CDR3 nucleotide sequence: TGTGCCAGCAGGCCGGGGGGGGGCGCCCACTACGAGCAGTACTTC.